Listed below are T cell receptor beta chains from one sample, sequenced in a study of cytomegalovirus exposure and HLA in healthy donors. The assay was immunoSEQ multiplex PCR, and TCRdb's table has in-frame clones only and misses some. The sample carries approximately 98,000 clones, approximately 85% recorded once. The sequencing sample was made of PBMCs. The receptors come from a woman aged 18-30 years in good health and CMV-seronegative. CDR3s include the opening cysteine and the closing phenylalanine or tryptophan. A D gene is named only where the DNA matches it firmly. Size tells how often a clone was seen (once, few, many) or the class of an expanded clone, and some rows leave it out.

clone_size: NA
v_call: TRBV7-9
j_call: TRBJ1-6
d_call: TRBD1
cdr3_nt: TGTGCCAGCAGCGCCGGACAGGGCGGCTCACCCCTCCACTTT
cdr3_aa: CASSAGQGGSPLHF

clone_size: once
v_call: TRBV6-6
j_call: TRBJ1-2
d_call: NA
cdr3_nt: TGTGCCAGCAGTGGTGGGGGGGAGTATGGCTACACCTTC
cdr3_aa: CASSGGGEYGYTF

clone_size: few
v_call: TRBV25-1
j_call: TRBJ2-7
d_call: TRBD1
cdr3_nt: TGTGCCAGCAGTGAATCGCCCGGACAGGGGACCTCCTACGAGCAGTACTTC
cdr3_aa: CASSESPGQGTSYEQYF

clone_size: few
v_call: TRBV7-9
j_call: TRBJ2-7
d_call: NA
cdr3_nt: TGTGCCAGCAGCTTAGCGACAGGACACTACGAGCAGTACTTC
cdr3_aa: CASSLATGHYEQYF

clone_size: NA
v_call: TRBV29-1
j_call: TRBJ1-2
d_call: TRBD1
cdr3_nt: TGCAGCGTTGAAGATCTTAGGGGGCATGGCTACACCTTC
cdr3_aa: CSVEDLRGHGYTF

clone_size: NA
v_call: TRBV29-1
j_call: TRBJ2-5
d_call: TRBD2
cdr3_nt: TGCAGCGTAAAGACTAGCGGGCAAGAGACCCAGTACTTC
cdr3_aa: CSVKTSGQETQYF

clone_size: NA
v_call: TRBV6-4
j_call: TRBJ1-2
d_call: NA
cdr3_nt: TGTGCCAGCAGTGACTCGACAGCCCTTGGTGGCTACACCTTC
cdr3_aa: CASSDSTALGGYTF

clone_size: once
v_call: TRBV11-3
j_call: TRBJ2-2
d_call: NA
cdr3_nt: TGTGCCAGCAGCTTAGAGCTCGAGACAGTAAACACCGGGGAGCTGTTTTTT
cdr3_aa: CASSLELETVNTGELFF

clone_size: NA
v_call: TRBV10-3
j_call: TRBJ2-7
d_call: TRBD1
cdr3_nt: TGTGCCATCAGTGAGGCGAACAGGGGGCCCAACGAGCAGTACTTC
cdr3_aa: CAISEANRGPNEQYF

clone_size: few
v_call: TRBV5-1
j_call: TRBJ1-1
d_call: NA
cdr3_nt: TGCGCCAGCAGCCTGGCGGGGGGCTTCACTGAAGCTTTCTTT
cdr3_aa: CASSLAGGFTEAFF

clone_size: few
v_call: TRBV7-9
j_call: TRBJ2-1
d_call: TRBD2
cdr3_nt: TGTGCCAGCAGCCCAACCCGGACTAGTGGTTACAATGAGCAGTTCTTC
cdr3_aa: CASSPTRTSGYNEQFF

clone_size: NA
v_call: TRBV29-1
j_call: TRBJ1-1
d_call: NA
cdr3_nt: TGCAGCGTTACTACCGACAGGAGCACTGAAGCTTTCTTT
cdr3_aa: CSVTTDRSTEAFF

clone_size: NA
v_call: TRBV28
j_call: TRBJ1-3
d_call: NA
cdr3_nt: TGTGCCAGCAGTTTATTTTCTGGGGCAGACCGCTCTGGAAACACCATATATTTT
cdr3_aa: CASSLFSGADRSGNTIYF

clone_size: NA
v_call: TRBV5-1
j_call: TRBJ2-1
d_call: NA
cdr3_nt: TGCGCCAGCAGCTTGGTGGGGGGTCGAGAAAGAACCTACAATGAGCAGTTCTTC
cdr3_aa: CASSLVGGRERTYNEQFF

clone_size: NA
v_call: TRBV11-2
j_call: TRBJ2-1
d_call: NA
cdr3_nt: TGTGCCAGCAGCTTAGCCGGGGATGAGCAGTTCTTC
cdr3_aa: CASSLAGDEQFF

clone_size: once
v_call: TRBV19
j_call: TRBJ1-2
d_call: NA
cdr3_nt: TGTGCCAGTGAGGGCCGGCTCAAGGGCTACACCTTC
cdr3_aa: CASEGRLKGYTF

clone_size: few
v_call: TRBV6-1
j_call: TRBJ1-6
d_call: TRBD1
cdr3_nt: TGTGCCAGCAGCCTTGACAGGGGTTATAATTCACCCCTCCACTTT
cdr3_aa: CASSLDRGYNSPLHF

clone_size: NA
v_call: TRBV7-3
j_call: TRBJ2-6
d_call: NA
cdr3_nt: TGTGCCAGCAGCCCTCGGGGGGCCAACGTCCTGACTTTC
cdr3_aa: CASSPRGANVLTF

clone_size: NA
v_call: TRBV2
j_call: TRBJ1-1
d_call: NA
cdr3_nt: TGTGCCAGCAGTGCCTCGGGCACTGAAGCTTTCTTT
cdr3_aa: CASSASGTEAFF

clone_size: few
v_call: TRBV5-1
j_call: TRBJ2-5
d_call: NA
cdr3_nt: TGCGCCAGCAGCTTGACGAGCTTGGAGACCCAGTACTTC
cdr3_aa: CASSLTSLETQYF

clone_size: NA
v_call: TRBV7-9
j_call: TRBJ2-2
d_call: NA
cdr3_nt: TGTGCCAGCAGCTCCCCGTTCGGGGGCGGGGAGCTGTTTTTT
cdr3_aa: CASSSPFGGGELFF

clone_size: NA
v_call: TRBV2
j_call: TRBJ1-2
d_call: TRBD1
cdr3_nt: TGTGCCCGCCAAGGACAGGCATATGGCTACACCTTC
cdr3_aa: CARQGQAYGYTF